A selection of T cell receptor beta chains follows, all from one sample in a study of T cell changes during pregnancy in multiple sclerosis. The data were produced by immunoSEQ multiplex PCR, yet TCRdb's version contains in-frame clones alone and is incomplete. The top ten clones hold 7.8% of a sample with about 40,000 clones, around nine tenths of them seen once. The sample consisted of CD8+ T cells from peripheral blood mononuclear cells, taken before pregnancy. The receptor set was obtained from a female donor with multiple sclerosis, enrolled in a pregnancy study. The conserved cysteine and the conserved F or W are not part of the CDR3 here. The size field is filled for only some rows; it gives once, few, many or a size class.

cdr3_aa: ASSLTSGKHNEQF
v_call: TRBV7-2
clone_size: NA
j_call: TRBJ2-1

cdr3_aa: ASSPIGGRDYQPQH
v_call: TRBV4-1
clone_size: NA
j_call: TRBJ1-5

cdr3_aa: ASSNSIGQKNYGYT
v_call: TRBV21-1
clone_size: once
j_call: TRBJ1-2

cdr3_aa: ASSESGAVEGTQY
v_call: TRBV25-1
clone_size: NA
j_call: TRBJ2-5

cdr3_aa: ASSIQGGTNEQY
v_call: TRBV6-6
clone_size: once
j_call: TRBJ2-7

cdr3_aa: ASSQVRGISRTGELF
v_call: TRBV4-2
clone_size: NA
j_call: TRBJ2-2

cdr3_aa: ATSRDRETGELF
v_call: TRBV15
clone_size: NA
j_call: TRBJ2-2

cdr3_aa: ASTKLAGGQDEQF
v_call: TRBV6-5
clone_size: NA
j_call: TRBJ2-1

cdr3_aa: ASSVARGEQF
v_call: TRBV9
clone_size: NA
j_call: TRBJ2-1

cdr3_aa: ASSASQGVYEQY
v_call: TRBV7-9
clone_size: NA
j_call: TRBJ2-7

cdr3_aa: ASSDEAGARNEQF
v_call: TRBV6-4
clone_size: NA
j_call: TRBJ2-1

cdr3_aa: ASSLTLAGGLGTGELF
v_call: TRBV11-3
clone_size: NA
j_call: TRBJ2-2

cdr3_aa: ASSSLELANTGELF
v_call: TRBV28
clone_size: NA
j_call: TRBJ2-2

cdr3_aa: ASSSGQGPSETQY
v_call: TRBV14
clone_size: NA
j_call: TRBJ2-5

cdr3_aa: ASSGTSDGYGELF
v_call: TRBV9
clone_size: NA
j_call: TRBJ2-2

cdr3_aa: ASSLARTSETQY
v_call: TRBV7-9
clone_size: once
j_call: TRBJ2-5

cdr3_aa: ASSLELNTGELF
v_call: TRBV11-2
clone_size: NA
j_call: TRBJ2-2

cdr3_aa: ASSLRGQPQH
v_call: TRBV27
clone_size: NA
j_call: TRBJ1-5

cdr3_aa: ASSLDWDRSYEQF
v_call: TRBV19
clone_size: NA
j_call: TRBJ2-1

cdr3_aa: ASSPSMGGKGYEQY
v_call: TRBV5-1
clone_size: NA
j_call: TRBJ2-7

cdr3_aa: ASSIASGNYNEQF
v_call: TRBV19
clone_size: NA
j_call: TRBJ2-1

cdr3_aa: ASSPEPGQGNEQY
v_call: TRBV19
clone_size: NA
j_call: TRBJ2-7

cdr3_aa: ASSSWDMTTNEKLF
v_call: TRBV19
clone_size: NA
j_call: TRBJ1-4

cdr3_aa: ASSLYGSKGETQY
v_call: TRBV5-1
clone_size: NA
j_call: TRBJ2-5

cdr3_aa: ASRPPGLAQF
v_call: TRBV5-8
clone_size: NA
j_call: TRBJ2-1

cdr3_aa: ASSLGLTGNEQF
v_call: TRBV7-2
clone_size: NA
j_call: TRBJ2-1

cdr3_aa: ASSLGTADTQY
v_call: TRBV19
clone_size: once
j_call: TRBJ2-3

cdr3_aa: ATRMGANTEAF
v_call: TRBV19
clone_size: NA
j_call: TRBJ1-1

cdr3_aa: ASSLLQGHYNEQF
v_call: TRBV7-9
clone_size: NA
j_call: TRBJ2-1

cdr3_aa: ASSLLGQETQY
v_call: TRBV5-1
clone_size: NA
j_call: TRBJ2-5

cdr3_aa: SVPGREGRKDTQY
v_call: TRBV29-1
clone_size: NA
j_call: TRBJ2-3

cdr3_aa: ASSVSRGEQF
v_call: TRBV9
clone_size: NA
j_call: TRBJ2-1

cdr3_aa: ASSLSMADSEAF
v_call: TRBV27
clone_size: NA
j_call: TRBJ1-1

cdr3_aa: ASSEGGPTNEKLF
v_call: TRBV6-1
clone_size: NA
j_call: TRBJ1-4

cdr3_aa: ASRMDTNEQY
v_call: TRBV2
clone_size: NA
j_call: TRBJ2-7

cdr3_aa: ASSLTVYEQY
v_call: TRBV28
clone_size: NA
j_call: TRBJ2-7

cdr3_aa: ASSLGGGYT
v_call: TRBV28
clone_size: NA
j_call: TRBJ1-2

cdr3_aa: ASSPSSATNEKLF
v_call: TRBV4-3
clone_size: medium-sized
j_call: TRBJ1-4

cdr3_aa: ASSLAGTDEQY
v_call: TRBV7-8
clone_size: NA
j_call: TRBJ2-7

cdr3_aa: ASSFSDRGQTNEKLF
v_call: TRBV11-3
clone_size: NA
j_call: TRBJ1-4

cdr3_aa: ASSLVAQQVLIKAKNIQY
v_call: TRBV7-8
clone_size: NA
j_call: TRBJ2-4

cdr3_aa: SVIQGGPSYGYT
v_call: TRBV29-1
clone_size: NA
j_call: TRBJ1-2

cdr3_aa: ASSLKGTGYPGSTEAF
v_call: TRBV27
clone_size: NA
j_call: TRBJ1-1

cdr3_aa: SVVTSKLIRGYEQY
v_call: TRBV29-1
clone_size: NA
j_call: TRBJ2-7

cdr3_aa: ASSLRDSDNEQF
v_call: TRBV11-2
clone_size: NA
j_call: TRBJ2-1

cdr3_aa: ASSLGGISYEQY
v_call: TRBV5-1
clone_size: NA
j_call: TRBJ2-7

cdr3_aa: SVQGGGYNEQF
v_call: TRBV29-1
clone_size: NA
j_call: TRBJ2-1

cdr3_aa: ASSLGATGSYEQY
v_call: TRBV5-1
clone_size: NA
j_call: TRBJ2-7

cdr3_aa: ASSLEGAQETQY
v_call: TRBV7-9
clone_size: NA
j_call: TRBJ2-5

cdr3_aa: ASSLQAASGRDTQY
v_call: TRBV27
clone_size: NA
j_call: TRBJ2-3

cdr3_aa: ASSMGREVNEQF
v_call: TRBV19
clone_size: NA
j_call: TRBJ2-1

cdr3_aa: ASTSGLGYEQY
v_call: TRBV2
clone_size: once
j_call: TRBJ2-7

cdr3_aa: ASSLSTSRTSVTGELF
v_call: TRBV27
clone_size: NA
j_call: TRBJ2-2

cdr3_aa: ASSSGQGLKT
v_call: TRBV7-9
clone_size: NA
j_call: TRBJ1-2